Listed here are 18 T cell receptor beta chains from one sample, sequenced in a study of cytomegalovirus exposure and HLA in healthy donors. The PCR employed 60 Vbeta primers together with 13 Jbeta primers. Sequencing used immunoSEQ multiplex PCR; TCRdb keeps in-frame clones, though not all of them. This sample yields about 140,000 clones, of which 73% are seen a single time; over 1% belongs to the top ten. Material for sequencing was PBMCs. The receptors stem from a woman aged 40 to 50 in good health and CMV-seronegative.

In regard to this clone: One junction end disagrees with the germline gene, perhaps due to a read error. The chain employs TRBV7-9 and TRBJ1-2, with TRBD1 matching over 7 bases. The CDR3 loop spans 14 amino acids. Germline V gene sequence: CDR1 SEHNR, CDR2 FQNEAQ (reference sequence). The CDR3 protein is CSSSQSQGHDGYTF. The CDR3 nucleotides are TGTTCCAGCAGCCAATCACAGGGGCACGATGGCTACACCTTC.

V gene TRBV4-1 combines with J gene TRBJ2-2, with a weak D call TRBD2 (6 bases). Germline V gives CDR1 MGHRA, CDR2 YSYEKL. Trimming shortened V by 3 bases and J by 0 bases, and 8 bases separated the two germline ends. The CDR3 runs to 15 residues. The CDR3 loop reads CASSQEGTNTGELFF. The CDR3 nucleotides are TGCGCCAGCAGCCAGGAGGGGACGAACACCGGGGAGCTGTTTTTT.

The CDR3 sequence: CASSIAGGLGPQHF. CDR3 in DNA: TGTGCCAGTAGTATAGCGGGGGGTTTAGGGCCCCAGCATTTT. V and J are TRBV19 and TRBJ1-5, with D tentatively TRBD1 (5 bases). V was trimmed by 1 base and J by 9 bases, leaving 13 bases between them. Germline V CDR1 and CDR2: LNHDA, SQIVND (reference sequence). The CDR3 runs to 14 residues.

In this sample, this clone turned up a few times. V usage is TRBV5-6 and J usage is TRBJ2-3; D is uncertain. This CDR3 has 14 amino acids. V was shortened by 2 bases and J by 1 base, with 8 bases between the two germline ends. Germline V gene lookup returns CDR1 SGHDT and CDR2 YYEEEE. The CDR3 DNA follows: TGTGCCAGCAGCTTAGACACCCGCACAGATACGCAGTATTTT. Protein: CASSLDTRTDTQYF.

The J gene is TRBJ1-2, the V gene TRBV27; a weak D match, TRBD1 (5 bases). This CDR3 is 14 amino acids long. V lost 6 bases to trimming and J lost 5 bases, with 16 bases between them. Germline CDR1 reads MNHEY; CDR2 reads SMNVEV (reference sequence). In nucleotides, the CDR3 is TGTGCCAGCAGGGAGTCGGGGGACGTGTATGGCTACACCTTC. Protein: CASRESGDVYGYTF.

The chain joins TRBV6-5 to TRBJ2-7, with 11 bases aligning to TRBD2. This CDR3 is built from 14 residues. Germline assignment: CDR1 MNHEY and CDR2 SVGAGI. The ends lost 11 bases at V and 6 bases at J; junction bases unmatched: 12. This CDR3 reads CAGSGGAPLCEQYF. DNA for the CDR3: TGTGCCGGTAGCGGGGGGGCTCCCCTCTGCGAGCAGTACTTC.

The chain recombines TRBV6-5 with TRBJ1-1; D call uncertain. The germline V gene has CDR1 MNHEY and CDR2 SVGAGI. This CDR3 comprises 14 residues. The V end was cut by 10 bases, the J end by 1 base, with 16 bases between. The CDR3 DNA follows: TGTGCCACCAAATCCCCCACAAAGAACACTGAAGCTTTCTTT. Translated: CATKSPTKNTEAFF.

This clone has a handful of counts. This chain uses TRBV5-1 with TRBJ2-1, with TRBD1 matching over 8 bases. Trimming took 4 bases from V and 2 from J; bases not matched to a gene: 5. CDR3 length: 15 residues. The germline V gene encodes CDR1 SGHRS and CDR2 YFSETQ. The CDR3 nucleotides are TGCGCCAGCAGCATGACAGGGGATCCCTACAATGAGCAGTTCTTC. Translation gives CASSMTGDPYNEQFF.

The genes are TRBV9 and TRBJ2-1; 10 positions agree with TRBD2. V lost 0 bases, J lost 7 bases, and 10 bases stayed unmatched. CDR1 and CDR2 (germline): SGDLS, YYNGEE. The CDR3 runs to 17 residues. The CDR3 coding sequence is TGTGCCAGCAGCGTAGCTCTAGCGGGGGCCGGAGGGAATGAGCAGTTCTTC. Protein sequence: CASSVALAGAGGNEQFF. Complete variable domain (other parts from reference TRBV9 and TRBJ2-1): DSGVTQTPKHLITATGQRVTLRCSPRSGDLSVYWYQQSLDQGLQFLIQYYNGEERAKGNILERFSAQQFPDLHSELNLSSLELGDSALYFCASSVALAGAGGNEQFFGPGTRLTVL.

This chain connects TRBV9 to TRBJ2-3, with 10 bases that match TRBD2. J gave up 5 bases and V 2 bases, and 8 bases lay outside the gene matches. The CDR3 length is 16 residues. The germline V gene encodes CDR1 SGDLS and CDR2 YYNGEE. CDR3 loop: CASSVPERGGQDTQYF. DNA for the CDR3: TGTGCCAGCAGCGTCCCTGAGCGGGGGGGCCAAGATACGCAGTATTTT.

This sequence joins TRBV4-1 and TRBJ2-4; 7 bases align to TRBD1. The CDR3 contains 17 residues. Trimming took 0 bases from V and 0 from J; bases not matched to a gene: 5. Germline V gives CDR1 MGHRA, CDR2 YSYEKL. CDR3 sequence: CASSQDGTDLAKNIQYF. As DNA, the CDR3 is TGCGCCAGCAGCCAAGATGGGACAGACCTAGCCAAAAACATTCAGTACTTC.

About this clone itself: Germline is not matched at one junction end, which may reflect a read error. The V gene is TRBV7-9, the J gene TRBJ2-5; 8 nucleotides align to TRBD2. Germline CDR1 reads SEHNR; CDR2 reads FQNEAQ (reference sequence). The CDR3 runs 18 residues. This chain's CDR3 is CSSSTLAGIDSYQETQYF. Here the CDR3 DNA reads TGTTCCAGCAGCACCTTAGCGGGGATAGATTCGTACCAAGAGACCCAGTACTTC.

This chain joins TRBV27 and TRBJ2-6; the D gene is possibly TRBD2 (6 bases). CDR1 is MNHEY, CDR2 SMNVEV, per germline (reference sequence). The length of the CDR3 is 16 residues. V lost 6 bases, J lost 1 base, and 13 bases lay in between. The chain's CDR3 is CASSGGIGSGANVLTF. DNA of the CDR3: TGTGCCAGCAGCGGGGGTATCGGGTCTGGGGCCAACGTCCTGACTTTC.

CDR3 sequence reads: CASTIGQTTGELFF. The DNA of the CDR3 is TGTGCCAGTACGATCGGACAAACCACCGGGGAGCTGTTTTTT. The chain joins TRBV19 to TRBJ2-2, with a weak D call TRBD1 (5 bases). V shed 7 bases and J shed 4 bases, with 13 bases lying between them. The germline V gene encodes CDR1 LNHDA and CDR2 SQIVND (reference sequence). CDR3 size: 14 residues.

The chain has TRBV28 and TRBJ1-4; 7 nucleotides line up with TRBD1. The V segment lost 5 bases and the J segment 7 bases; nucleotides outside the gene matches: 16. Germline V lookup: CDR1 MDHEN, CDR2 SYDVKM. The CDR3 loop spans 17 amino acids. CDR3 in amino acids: CASSPQRQGRLSEKLFF. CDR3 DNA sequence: TGTGCCAGCAGTCCCCAGCGACAGGGCAGGTTGTCTGAAAAACTGTTTTTT.

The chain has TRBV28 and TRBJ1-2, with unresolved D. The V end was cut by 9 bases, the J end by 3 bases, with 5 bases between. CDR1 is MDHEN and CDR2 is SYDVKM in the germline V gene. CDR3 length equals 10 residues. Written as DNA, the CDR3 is TGTGCCAGTCGGGACTATGGCTACACCTTC. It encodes CASRDYGYTF.

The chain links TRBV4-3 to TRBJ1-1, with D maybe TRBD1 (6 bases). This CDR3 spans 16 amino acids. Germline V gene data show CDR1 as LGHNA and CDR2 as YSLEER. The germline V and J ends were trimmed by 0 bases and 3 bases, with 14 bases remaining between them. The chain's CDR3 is CASSQDSGGQDTEAFF. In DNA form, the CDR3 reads TGCGCCAGCAGCCAAGACTCGGGGGGCCAGGACACTGAAGCTTTCTTT.

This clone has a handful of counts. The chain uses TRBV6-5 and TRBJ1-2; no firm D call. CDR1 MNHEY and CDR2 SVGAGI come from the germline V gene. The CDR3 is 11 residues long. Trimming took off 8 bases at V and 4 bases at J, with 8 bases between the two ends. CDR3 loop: CASGSGYGYTF. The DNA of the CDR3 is TGTGCCAGCGGGAGTGGCTATGGCTACACCTTC.